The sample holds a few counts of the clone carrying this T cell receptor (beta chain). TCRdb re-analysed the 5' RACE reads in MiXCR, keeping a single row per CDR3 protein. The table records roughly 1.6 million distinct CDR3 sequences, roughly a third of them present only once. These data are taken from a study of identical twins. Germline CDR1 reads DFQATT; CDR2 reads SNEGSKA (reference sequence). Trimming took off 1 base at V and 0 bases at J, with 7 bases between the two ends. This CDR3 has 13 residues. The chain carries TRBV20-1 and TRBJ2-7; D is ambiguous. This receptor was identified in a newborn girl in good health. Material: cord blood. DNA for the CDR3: TGCAGTGCTAGAGGTTTCAGCTCCTACGAGCAGTACTTC. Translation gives CSARGFSSYEQYF.